The 30 T cell receptor beta chains given below trace back to one sample, sequenced in a study of control samples from healthy donors and cancer patients. TCRdb's copy holds only in-frame clones and misses some; the assay was immunoSEQ multiplex PCR. The table has 50,000 to 55,000 clones, 75% to 90% seen once. Sequenced material: PBMCs. These receptors were collected from a man between 60 and 75 years old with head and neck cancer.

The chain joins TRBV7-9 to TRBJ1-4, with 7 nucleotides matching TRBD1. Germline lookup yields CDR1 SEHNR and CDR2 FQNEAQ (reference sequence). Trimming cost V 5 bases and J 0 bases; bases outside gene matches: 15. CDR3 size: 19 residues. CDR3 coding DNA: TGTGCCAGCAGCCTCCTCATGACAGGGACATTAGCAACTAATGAAAAACTGTTTTTT. It yields the protein CASSLLMTGTLATNEKLFF. Combining the CDR3 with reference TRBV7-9 and TRBJ1-4 gives the whole variable domain DTGVSQNPRHKITKRGQNVTFRCDPISEHNRLYWYRQTLGQGPEFLTYFQNEAQLEKSRLLSDRFSAERPKGSFSTLEIQRTEQGDSAMYLCASSLLMTGTLATNEKLFFGSGTQLSVL.

This rearrangement joins TRBV7-8 to TRBJ2-7; 12 positions agree with TRBD1. Unmatched junction bases numbered 3, after V lost 5 bases and J lost 4 bases. CDR3 length: 14 residues. Germline CDR1 and CDR2: SGHVS and FQNEAQ. CDR3 protein: CASSRGQGAYEQYF. The CDR3 DNA follows: TGTGCCAGCAGCAGGGGACAGGGGGCGTACGAGCAGTACTTC. The full variable domain, its missing parts supplied by reference TRBV7-8 and TRBJ2-7, is GAGVSQSPRYKVAKRGQDVALRCDPISGHVSLFWYQQALGQGPEFLTYFQNEAQLDKSGLPSDRFFAERPEGSVSTLKIQRTQQEDSAVYLCASSRGQGAYEQYFGPGTRLTVT.

The chain combines TRBV7-6 with TRBJ2-3, with TRBD2 matching over 11 bases. Germline V CDR1 and CDR2: SGHVS, FNYEAQ. V shed 4 bases and J 8 bases; nucleotides not matched to a gene: 8. The CDR3 has 15 amino acids. The CDR3 nucleotides read TGTGCCAGCAGCTCACTAGCGGGGGCCGTGGGTACGCAGTATTTT. It is translated as CASSSLAGAVGTQYF. The full variable domain, rest sourced from reference TRBV7-6 and TRBJ2-3, is GAGVSQSPRYKVTKRGQDVALRCDPISGHVSLYWYRQALGQGPEFLTYFNYEAQQDKSGLPNDRFSAERPEGSISTLTIQRTEQRDSAMYRCASSSLAGAVGTQYFGPGTRLTVL.

This rearrangement joins TRBV19 to TRBJ1-5, with TRBD1 as a possible D gene (5 bases). V was cut by 3 bases and J by 6 bases, with 15 bases left in between. There are 15 residues in the CDR3. Looked up from germline, CDR1 is LNHDA and CDR2 is SQIVND (reference sequence). The CDR3 sequence: CASSIRRGRVQPQHF. As DNA, the CDR3 is TGTGCCAGTAGTATCCGTCGGGGGAGGGTTCAGCCCCAGCATTTT. Supplemented by reference TRBV19 and TRBJ1-5, the full variable domain reads DGGITQSPKYLFRKEGQNVTLSCEQNLNHDAMYWYRQDPGQGLRLIYYSQIVNDFQKGDIAEGYSVSREKKESFPLTVTSAQKNPTAFYLCASSIRRGRVQPQHFGDGTRLSIL.

This chain uses TRBV15 with TRBJ2-1; 14 nucleotides line up with TRBD2. V was pared by 3 bases and J by 6 bases, with 7 bases of the junction left unmatched. The length of the CDR3 is 17 residues. The germline V gene encodes CDR1 LNHNV and CDR2 YYDKDF (reference sequence). The CDR3 sequence: CATSRGPTSGRANEQFF. The DNA of the CDR3 is TGTGCCACCAGCAGGGGGCCGACTAGCGGGAGGGCCAATGAGCAGTTCTTC.

J is TRBJ2-3 and V is TRBV5-1, with D possibly being TRBD1 or TRBD2 (5 bases each). The CDR3 extends over 15 amino acids. The germline V gene encodes CDR1 SGHRS and CDR2 YFSETQ. V lost 5 bases and J lost 2, with 15 bases in between. The CDR3 loop reads CASSSAGTDTDTQYF. In DNA, the CDR3 is TGCGCCAGCAGTTCGGCTGGGACGGACACAGATACGCAGTATTTT.

This rearrangement joins TRBV7-3 to TRBJ2-5; 7 nucleotides align to TRBD2. Trimming at V came to 8 bases and at J to 6 bases, leaving 27 bases not matched to a gene. Per germline, CDR1 SGHTA and CDR2 FQGTGA. This CDR3 is 19 amino acids long. CDR3 coding DNA: TGTGCCAGCCGCCATTCCCTCCCCCTTAGCGGGCGTGTTCTTCAGACCCAGTACTTC. This gives the protein CASRHSLPLSGRVLQTQYF. The complete variable domain, with remaining parts taken from reference TRBV7-3 and TRBJ2-5, reads GAGVSQTPSNKVTEKGKYVELRCDPISGHTALYWYRQSLGQGPEFLIYFQGTGAADDSGLPNDRFFAVRPEGSVSTLKIQRTERGDSAVYLCASRHSLPLSGRVLQTQYFGPGTRLLVL.

The genes are TRBV5-1 and TRBJ1-1; D perhaps matches TRBD1 (5 bases). The germline V gene encodes CDR1 SGHRS and CDR2 YFSETQ. The CDR3 totals 13 residues. Trimming stripped 0 bases from V and 2 bases from J, with 5 bases between. The CDR3, as DNA: TGCGCCAGCAGCTTGGGGGGCAACACTGAAGCTTTCTTT. This sequence encodes CASSLGGNTEAFF.

This clone appeared a single time. The rearrangement uses TRBV5-5 and TRBJ1-5, with unresolved D. V was clipped by 0 bases and J by 1 base, with 2 bases between them. Looked up from germline, CDR1 is SGHKS and CDR2 is YYEKEE (reference sequence). The CDR3 sequence is 13 residues long. For the CDR3, the DNA is TGTGCCAGCAGCTTGGCGAGCAATCAGCCCCAGCATTTT. It yields the protein CASSLASNQPQHF.

J is TRBJ2-7 and V is TRBV3-1 (or the pseudogene TRBV3-2); 7 nucleotides agree with TRBD1. Trimming cost V 5 bases and J 4 bases; bases outside gene matches: 17. Germline assignment: CDR1 LGHDT and CDR2 YNNKEL (reference sequence). This CDR3 has 17 residues. Here the CDR3 reads CASSNRDSYVPPYEQYF. The CDR3 DNA follows: TGTGCCAGCAGCAACCGGGACAGTTATGTCCCACCTTACGAGCAGTACTTC.

The CDR3 spells CASRVSGRARETQYF. CDR3 nucleotides: TGTGCCAGCAGGGTGAGCGGGAGGGCCAGAGAGACCCAGTACTTC. This chain uses TRBV28 with TRBJ2-5; 10 nucleotides line up with TRBD2. J was trimmed by 4 bases and V by 6 bases; bases with no gene match: 8. CDR3 length: 15 amino acids. CDR1 and CDR2 from the germline V gene are MDHEN and SYDVKM.

J is TRBJ2-1 and V is TRBV6-1, with 8 bases lining up with TRBD1. The V segment lost 2 bases and the J segment 3 bases; nucleotides outside the gene matches: 6. Per the germline V gene, CDR1 is MNHNS and CDR2 is SASEGT. This CDR3 region has 16 residues. In DNA, the CDR3 is TGTGCCAGCAGTGAATGGACAGGGCGAAGCTACAATGAGCAGTTCTTC. This encodes CASSEWTGRSYNEQFF.

The chain links TRBV28 to TRBJ2-7, with D tentatively TRBD2 (5 bases). The CDR3 totals 14 residues. V was trimmed by 2 bases and J by 1 base, leaving 9 bases between them. CDR1 and CDR2 (germline): MDHEN, SYDVKM. The CDR3 loop reads CASSLRLASYEQYF. CDR3 DNA sequence: TGTGCCAGCAGTTTACGGCTAGCTTCCTACGAGCAGTACTTC. The full variable domain, rest sourced from reference TRBV28 and TRBJ2-7, is DVKVTQSSRYLVKRTGEKVFLECVQDMDHENMFWYRQDPGLGLRLIYFSYDVKMKEKGDIPEGYSVSREKKERFSLILESASTNQTSMYLCASSLRLASYEQYFGPGTRLTVT.

This chain connects TRBV13 to TRBJ2-2; 13 bases agree with TRBD2. The CDR3 is 15 amino acids. V was pared by 5 bases and J by 5 bases, with 2 bases of the junction left unmatched. Germline V CDR1 and CDR2: PRHDT, FYEKMQ (reference sequence). As DNA, the CDR3 is TGTGCCAGCAGCCGACTAGCGGGGGGTACCGGGGAGCTGTTTTTT. Its translation: CASSRLAGGTGELFF.

This chain connects TRBV27 to TRBJ1-3; TRBD1 aligns across 7 bases. The CDR3 totals 18 residues. J gave up 0 bases and V 9 bases, and 17 bases lay outside the gene matches. The V gene's germline CDR1 is MNHEY and CDR2 SMNVEV (reference sequence). CDR3 amino acids: CARKPGQLYRSSGNTIYF. In DNA form, the CDR3 reads TGTGCCAGGAAACCGGGACAGTTATACCGGAGCTCTGGAAACACCATATATTTT.

This chain connects TRBV29-1 to TRBJ2-5; TRBD2 is a possible D gene (5 bases). This CDR3 spans 15 amino acids. Germline CDR1 and CDR2: SQVTM and ANQGSEA. The germline V and J ends were trimmed by 3 bases and 5 bases, with 19 bases remaining between them. The CDR3 region has the DNA TGCAGCGTTGACGGGGATGGGCGCGTTCGGGAGACCCAGTACTTC. Translating it yields CSVDGDGRVRETQYF.

The V gene is TRBV7-3, the J gene TRBJ1-3; TRBD1 might be the D (5 bases). V lost 3 bases to trimming and J lost 2 bases, with 11 bases between them. From germline, CDR1 is SGHTA and CDR2 FQGTGA. There are 15 residues in the CDR3. CDR3 coding DNA: TGTGCCAGCAGCTTGACAATGGGGGCTGGAAACACCATATATTTT. Protein: CASSLTMGAGNTIYF.

The chain has TRBV27 and TRBJ2-2; a possible D gene is TRBD1 (6 bases). V lost 7 bases and J 7 bases, leaving 16 bases between the germline ends. Germline V CDR1 and CDR2: MNHEY, SMNVEV (reference sequence). The CDR3 spans 14 residues. CDR3 bases: TGTGCCAGCACTTTCTCAGGGGCTGACGGGGAGCTGTTTTTT. This translates into CASTFSGADGELFF.

The rearrangement joins TRBV11-3 to TRBJ2-3; D ambiguous. This CDR3 is 13 amino acids long. Trimming cost V 1 base and J 6 bases, with 8 bases left between them. Germline CDR1 SGHNT, CDR2 YENEEA. CDR3 DNA sequence: TGTGCCAGCAGCTTAGGCGAAGGGGATACGCAGTATTTT. Amino acids: CASSLGEGDTQYF.

V is TRBV4-3 and J is TRBJ1-1, with a weak D call TRBD1 (6 bases). Germline V gene data show CDR1 as LGHNA and CDR2 as YSLEER. The CDR3 length is 14 residues. V was cut by 4 bases and J by 2 bases, with 11 bases left in between. CDR3 amino acids: CASSPGHSNTEAFF. DNA of the CDR3: TGCGCCAGCAGCCCGGGACATTCAAACACTGAAGCTTTCTTT.

V and J are TRBV28 and TRBJ2-3, with TRBD2 matching 12 bases. This CDR3 has 17 amino acids. V lost 5 bases to trimming and J lost 0 bases; unmatched junction nucleotides: 6. CDR1 and CDR2 (germline): MDHEN, SYDVKM. The CDR3 spells CASSPSGTSGSTDTQYF. The CDR3 DNA follows: TGTGCCAGCAGTCCCTCTGGGACTAGCGGGAGCACAGATACGCAGTATTTT.

Points on this clone: Compared with germline, one end of the junction differs, possibly owing to a read error. The same CDR3 also results from other DNA sequences found in this sample. The chain carries TRBV30 and TRBJ1-3, with D unclear. Germline loops: CDR1 GTSNPN, CDR2 SVGIG (reference sequence). CDR3 length equals 17 residues. The CDR3 bases are TGCGCCTGGAGTAACCTCCGGGATTACCTCTCTGGAAACACCATATATTTT. Translating it yields CAWSNLRDYLSGNTIYF.

This clone was seen only once. This chain links TRBV29-1 with TRBJ2-1; perhaps TRBD2 as D (7 bases). The CDR3 sequence is 15 residues long. CDR1 and CDR2 from the germline V gene are SQVTM and ANQGSEA. The V end lost 5 bases, the J end lost 7 bases, and 21 bases lay between the germline ends. The CDR3 is CSVQYRGGGENEQFF. The CDR3 DNA reads as TGCAGCGTTCAGTATAGGGGGGGCGGAGAGAATGAGCAGTTCTTC.

The chain joins TRBV12-3 or TRBV12-4 to TRBJ1-4; D perhaps matches TRBD1 (5 bases). Trimming took off 6 bases at V and 8 bases at J, with 10 bases between the two ends. The CDR3 contains 12 residues. CDR3 coding DNA: TGTGCCAGCAGCCAGGGTTCGGAAAAACTGTTTTTT. Translated: CASSQGSEKLFF.

The CDR3 sequence: CAWDRAQETQYF. Written as DNA, the CDR3 is TGTGCCTGGGACAGGGCTCAAGAGACCCAGTACTTC. This chain joins TRBV30 and TRBJ2-5; 7 bases match TRBD1. This CDR3 comprises 12 residues. Trimming cost V 5 bases and J 2 bases; bases outside gene matches: 2. Germline CDR1 GTSNPN, CDR2 SVGIG (reference sequence).

The V gene is TRBV3-1 (or the pseudogene TRBV3-2), the J gene TRBJ2-7; 9 positions agree with TRBD1. Germline values: CDR1 LGHDT, CDR2 YNNKEL (reference sequence). The CDR3 sequence is 14 residues long. V trimming: 5 bases; J trimming: 3 bases; junction bases outside the gene matches: 5. The CDR3: CASSEQGADYEQYF. The CDR3 DNA reads as TGTGCCAGCAGCGAACAGGGGGCGGACTACGAGCAGTACTTC.

This chain connects TRBV24-1 to TRBJ1-5, with D tentatively TRBD1 (5 bases). The CDR3 consists of 17 residues. The V and J ends lost 5 bases and 5 bases respectively, with 21 bases between them. Germline values: CDR1 KGHDR, CDR2 SFDVKD. CDR3 in amino acids: CATSGASPGQGDQPQHF. DNA for the CDR3: TGTGCCACCAGTGGCGCTTCCCCGGGGCAAGGTGATCAGCCCCAGCATTTT.

V gene TRBV5-4 combines with J gene TRBJ2-5; 7 nucleotides line up with TRBD2. The junction had 16 bases not matched to a gene; V was cut back by 4 bases and J by 4 bases. The germline V gene encodes CDR1 SGHNT and CDR2 YYREEE (reference sequence). The CDR3 runs 17 residues. DNA for the CDR3: TGTGCCAGCAGCCCGGGTGGGACTACCACCAGGCCAGAGACCCAGTACTTC. Amino acid sequence: CASSPGGTTTRPETQYF.

V and J are TRBV29-1 and TRBJ2-1; D gene ambiguous. Germline CDR1 reads SQVTM; CDR2 reads ANQGSEA. The CDR3 has 12 amino acids. Trimming removed 7 bases at V and 6 bases at J, with 13 bases between. The CDR3 spells CSAPKEFNEQFF. The CDR3 DNA reads TGCAGCGCCCCCAAGGAATTCAATGAGCAGTTCTTC.

This rearrangement joins TRBV19 to TRBJ2-5; TRBD2 might be the D (6 bases). Per the germline V gene, CDR1 is LNHDA and CDR2 is SQIVND (reference sequence). Trimming removed 5 bases at V and 7 bases at J, with 14 bases between. The CDR3 length is 13 residues. CDR3 region: CASSPGLRGTQYF. CDR3 nucleotides: TGTGCCAGTAGTCCGGGACTTAGGGGGACCCAGTACTTC.